Reported below is one T cell receptor beta chain. What it recognizes is unknown. A sample-barcoded 5' primer and a J-beta primer mix were used in a second PCR of roughly 7 to 11 cycles. TCRdb passed the 5' RACE reads through MiXCR, listing each CDR3 protein once. The repertoire holds 1.8 million or so distinct CDR3 sequences, with about two fifths as singletons. This entry comes from a study of blood T cells in healthy people across ages. All donors came from Russia, were Caucasian and healthy, and spanned ages roughly 6 to 95. Per sample, no less than 5 micrograms of total RNA were extracted. V was trimmed by 5 bases and J by 3 bases, leaving 14 bases between them. This CDR3 contains 14 residues. CDR1 and CDR2 from the germline V gene are SGHTA and FQGNSA. General study findings and limits: Naive T cell percentage showed a strong correlation with TCR beta diversity.

This TCR was sampled from a human donor in good health. Sequenced: blood. This chain joins TRBV7-2 and TRBJ2-7; D call uncertain. Here the CDR3 reads CASSLFLWGYEQYF. The CDR3 DNA follows: TGTGCCAGCAGCCTATTCCTCTGGGGCTACGAGCAGTACTTC.